The clone carrying this T cell receptor (beta chain) showed up just a few times. Its antigen is not identified. CDR1 and CDR2 from the germline V gene are SGHRS and YFSETQ. V shed 4 bases and J shed 4 bases, with 10 bases lying between them. The CDR3 spans 13 residues. This sample was taken from a study of human T cells and chemical hapten exposure. Study conclusions and caveats: Donors were affected by alopecia, so their immune reaction might vary from that of healthy individuals.

Unique molecular identifiers were attached to individual cDNA molecules within the library. One entry per CDR3 protein results from TCRdb running MiXCR on the RACE reads. This table holds more than 300,000 distinct CDR3 sequences, 5% to 6.5% found once. Time point of the sample: pre-sensitization, week 0. The treatment: therapeutic diphenylcyclopropenone sensitization with weekly scalp DPC. Sequences were derived from whole blood, sampled in connection with sensitization to the hapten diphenylcyclopropenone (DPC). This receptor was identified in a woman aged 18-29 years with alopecia areata. Some clones in this sample may be carry-over from other donors' samples. The V call is TRBV5-1, the J call TRBJ2-3; D not certain. CDR3 DNA: TGCGCCAGCAGCCCCAACCAGGCAGATACGCAGTATTTT. Translation: CASSPNQADTQYF.